This TCR beta chain was sequenced in a study of CXCR3-negative and CXCR3-positive naive CD8 T cells. The study, taken as a whole, reports: The naive subsets expressed comparable surface CD5, and the authors inferred TCR strength from TRB CDR3 properties. In both naive subsets diversity was comparably high, whereas memory CD8+ cells showed much lower diversity.

Every CD8+ T cell subset underwent triplicate sorting at roughly 320,000 cells apiece. Preparation of TRB cDNA libraries relied on 5' RACE carrying UMI labels. One entry per CDR3 protein, without DNA, is what TCRdb gives after re-calling the 5' RACE reads. The sample totals about 90,000 distinct CDR3 sequences; its top ten clones hold about 1%. This CDR3 contains 15 residues. Per the germline V gene, CDR1 is SEHNR and CDR2 is FQNEAQ (reference sequence). About this clonotype itself: Its specificity is not known.

The specimen sequenced was naive CXCR3- CD8+ T cells from blood. Stated subset: CD45RO-CCR7+CD27+CD95- naive CD8+ T cells lacking CXCR3 (TNR3-). The gene calls are TRBV7-9 and TRBJ2-7; TCRdb reports TRBD2, a call that lacks DNA to check it against. This clonotype originated in a human donor in good health. Some clones in this sample may be carry-over from other donors' samples. This CDR3 reads CASSSDLVSSYEQYF. The full variable domain, in which reference TRBV7-9 and TRBJ2-7 provide the parts outside the CDR3, is DTGVSQNPRHKITKRGQNVTFRCDPISEHNRLYWYRQTLGQGPEFLTYFQNEAQLEKSRLLSDRFSAERPKGSFSTLEIQRTEQGDSAMYLCASSSDLVSSYEQYFGPGTRLTVT.